This TCR beta chain was sequenced for a study of blood T cell repertoires in COVID-19. About the research overall: Nucleic acid was either cDNA or gDNA, and it came from T cells, B-cell-depleted T cells, or PBMCs.

The table came from immunoSEQ multiplex PCR; TCRdb's copy has only in-frame clones and leaves some out. Of approximately 14,000 clones listed, more than 65% are singletons. This clone qualifies as medium-sized. The length of the CDR3 is 15 residues. V lost 2 bases, J lost 4 bases, and 5 bases stayed unmatched. Germline values: CDR1 SGHNT, CDR2 YYREEE (reference sequence). The sample comprised peripheral blood. The chain links TRBV5-4 to TRBJ2-3, with 9 positions matching TRBD2. The receptor comes from a human donor in a cohort sampled during active COVID-19. The CDR3 here is CASSLTSGFADTQYF. CDR3 bases: TGTGCCAGCAGCTTAACTAGCGGGTTTGCAGATACGCAGTATTTT.